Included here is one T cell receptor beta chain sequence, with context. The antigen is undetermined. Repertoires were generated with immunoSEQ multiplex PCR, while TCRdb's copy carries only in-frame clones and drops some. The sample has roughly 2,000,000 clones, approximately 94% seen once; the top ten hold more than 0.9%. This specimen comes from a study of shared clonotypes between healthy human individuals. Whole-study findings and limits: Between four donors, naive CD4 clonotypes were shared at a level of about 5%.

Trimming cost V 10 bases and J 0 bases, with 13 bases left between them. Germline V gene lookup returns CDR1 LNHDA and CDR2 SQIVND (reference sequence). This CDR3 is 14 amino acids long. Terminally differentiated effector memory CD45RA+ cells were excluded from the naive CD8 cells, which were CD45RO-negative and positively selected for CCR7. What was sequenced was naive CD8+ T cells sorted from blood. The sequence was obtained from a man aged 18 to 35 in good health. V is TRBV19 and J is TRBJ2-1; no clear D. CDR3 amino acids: CATLDRSSYNEQFF. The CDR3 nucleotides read TGTGCCACCCTAGACCGGAGCTCCTACAATGAGCAGTTCTTC.